The sequence of this TCR beta chain was determined in a study of cytomegalovirus exposure and HLA in healthy donors. Notes on the study in general: Other equally common chains were less clonally expanded than HLA-associated TCR beta chains, a later analysis showed. For cytomegalovirus status, the classifier reportedly gave diagnoses with high specificity and sensitivity. HLA restriction was apparent for most CMV-associated TCR beta chains in a later analysis. Listed as cytomegalovirus-associated were 170 or so TCR beta chains.

V was shortened by 9 bases and J by 6 bases, with 14 bases between the two germline ends. The CDR3 loop spans 12 amino acids. Germline lookup yields CDR1 MNHEY and CDR2 SVGAGI. Primers: 60 Vbeta forward and 13 Jbeta reverse. Generated by immunoSEQ multiplex PCR, the TCRdb table keeps only in-frame clones and is missing some. The data contain approximately 130,000 clones, roughly three quarters of them singletons. As for this clone: Its antigen is not identified.

The receptor comes from a man aged 25 to 40 in good health and CMV-seronegative. Sequencing was done on a sample of PBMCs. V gene TRBV6-5 combines with J gene TRBJ1-2, with D tentatively TRBD1 (6 bases). The CDR3 nucleotides read TGTGCCAGTAGCGACAGGTCCGATGGCTACACCTTC. Its protein is CASSDRSDGYTF.